This section outlines one TCR beta chain sequence together with its context. This specimen belongs to a study of blood T cell repertoires in COVID-19. Across the whole study: Donors in the United States, Italy and Spain gave samples during acute or convalescent COVID-19. T cells, B-cell-depleted T cells, or PBMCs supplied cDNA or gDNA.

The V gene lost 6 bases and the J gene lost 7 bases, with 12 bases spanning the gap. The CDR3 spans 13 residues. Germline V gives CDR1 MNHEY, CDR2 SVGAGI. Original analysis: Reference gene primer amplification gave nucleated cell count estimates. Assay used: immunoSEQ multiplex PCR; TCRdb lists only in-frame clones, some missing. That table is the source of V, J and clone size, and D and trimming were worked out from the DNA. The sample shows approximately 300,000 clones, roughly 90% of them seen only once. This receptor was taken from a woman between 50 and 59 years old who had recovered from COVID-19. Specimen: peripheral blood. The chain couples TRBV6-5 to TRBJ2-2, with a weak D call TRBD2 (6 bases). The CDR3 here is CASRSREDGELFF. The CDR3 DNA reads as TGTGCCAGCAGAAGCAGGGAGGACGGGGAGCTGTTTTTT.